This T cell receptor (beta chain) was recorded in a study of preoperative IRX-2 immunotherapy in early breast cancer. Treatment specified: preoperative locoregional IRX-2 cytokine immunotherapy. Samples came from a phase Ib trial of preoperative locoregional IRX-2 cytokine immunotherapy. Assay used: immunoSEQ multiplex PCR; TCRdb lists only in-frame clones, some missing. The sample lists around 62,000 clones, 94% occurring once. The sequence was collected from a human donor with breast cancer. Sampling was performed from a patient treated with IRX-2 immunotherapy.

CDR3 nucleotide sequence: TGTGCCAGCAGCTTGACTAGCGGGAGAAACGAGCAGTACTTC. Its translation: CASSLTSGRNEQYF. The chain carries TRBV11-3 and TRBJ2-5; 12 bases map to TRBD2. The end of the DNA fits TRBJ2-7 better, so the J call may be wrong. There are 14 residues in the CDR3. Germline loops: CDR1 SGHNT, CDR2 YENEEA.